The T cell receptor beta chain under discussion was sequenced for a study of blood T cell repertoires in COVID-19. The table came from immunoSEQ multiplex PCR; TCRdb's copy has only in-frame clones and leaves some out. The repertoire includes roughly 380,000 clones, about 89% of them detected once, and 1.3% sits in the top ten. Categorization into cohorts depended on clinical history that participants reported. The V gene's germline CDR1 is SGHNT and CDR2 YYREEE (reference sequence). Trimming cost V 0 bases and J 8 bases, with 5 bases left between them. The CDR3 has 11 residues. The V call is TRBV5-4, the J call TRBJ1-2; a weak D match, TRBD1 (5 bases). The sequencing input was PBMCs or T cells enriched from blood (not recorded which). The clonotype was recovered from a man younger than 45 who had recovered from COVID-19. The CDR3 sequence is CASSLEGGYTF. CDR3 coding DNA: TGTGCCAGCAGCTTGGAGGGGGGCTACACCTTC.